This TCR beta chain was obtained from a study of shared clonotypes between healthy human individuals (dated by TCRdb to the early 2020s). The study in broad terms: The cohort included three men and a couple of women between 18 and 49 years of age. Each donor's leukapheresis produced roughly between about 0.9 and 9.5 billion PBMCs. To estimate repertoire size and how much clonotype sharing occurs between individuals, the study deeply sequenced the blood TCR repertoires of roughly 5 healthy adults. Libraries were prepared and TCR repertoires were sequenced by different laboratories using diverse techniques, in order to increase sequencing depth and limit assay-specific biases. Per donor, three plates each were used for CD4 naive and CD4 memory, two for CD8 naive, and one for CD8 memory.

Note on this clone: Which antigen it targets is not known. No quality values exist for individual bases; no much larger clone is one base distant.

CD8 naive samples were CD45RO-negative cells positively selected for CCR7, giving a CD45RA+CCR7+ population that excluded TemRA cells. The donors were healthy, HIV-negative adults with no recently reported acute infections or vaccinations. All donors were Caucasian adults living in Nashville, Tennessee, USA. Blood was obtained by leukapheresis, after which PBMCs were separated by Ficoll-Histopaque density gradient centrifugation and cryopreserved in liquid nitrogen vapor phase. Analytical flow cytometry was used to check the purity and quantity of each magnetically sorted T cell population. Each sorted fraction had its genomic DNA isolated and then quantified by UV absorbance on a Nanodrop 2000c. Using the deep immunoSEQ assay, multiplex PCR amplified TCR CDR3 regions from genomic DNA. Extracted genomic DNA from each cell subset was spread evenly across all wells of several immunoSEQ 96-well plates, with each plate serving as a replicate. For sorted subsets, each replicate PCR was loaded with about 0.2 ug genomic DNA, equivalent to 30,000 to 35,000 T cell genomes. Purified libraries were quantified with a Qubit 3.0 fluorometer, sized on a Bioanalyzer 2100, and re-quantified with the KAPA Library Quantification kit. Each immunoSEQ 96-well plate was sequenced on its own single-read 150-cycle Illumina NextSeq 550 flow cell. The authors' analysis ran thus. The immunoSEQ output contained only junctional sequences without quality scores, so filtering could not match that applied to full-length reads. To assign V/J genes and CDR3, sequences were annotated using PyIR, a Python wrapper for IgBLAST v1.9, with IMGT germline references. Reads with weak V/J assignments (E-value above 1e-6), missing CDR3, stop codons, out-of-frame junctions, or ambiguous translated residues were removed. V3J clonotypes were defined as sequences sharing an identical inferred V gene, J gene, and CDR3 amino acid sequence. Percentage overlap between repertoires was calculated by dividing the number of shared unique clonotypes by the size of the smaller repertoire. RTK rarefaction, the Chao1 estimator, and Recon v2.1 estimates of unobserved clonotypes were used to assess repertoire richness. For all TCRbeta clonotypes obtained by the gDNA method from a few donors, generation probabilities were computed with OLGA. This is the immuneACCESS table as TCRdb keeps it, with only in-frame sequences that have V and J called. A part of the clones is gone; compared with another copy, unresolved V genes explain less than half, and the rest is unexplained. V, J and clone size reflect that table, while D and trimming were determined from the DNA. The sample table shows around 2.1 million clones, and roughly 91% are seen once. The biggest ten clones account for approximately 1.7% of the sample.

The CDR3 runs 14 residues from the cysteine to the phenylalanine. Just CDR3 DNA is preserved here, 42 bases in frame from base 1. The germline V end is reduced by 8 bases and the J end by 2 bases; junction bases left unmatched: 4. CDR1 and CDR2 were assigned from the germline V gene as MDHEN and SYDVKM. Overall study outcomes, separate from this receptor: Across four donors, roughly 5.1% of naive CD4, more than 3% of naive CD8, 2% to 2.5% of memory CD4, and 0.4% of memory CD8 clonotypes were shared. Estimated clonotype richness was generally larger for naive than for memory subsets. Sampling was restricted to blood, and TCR repertoires in tissue are likely to differ from TCR repertoires in blood. Compared with non-shared clonotypes, the clonotypes found in all four sorted-subset donors had higher generation probabilities. The small number of donors limited the genetic and exposure-history diversity represented. Based on pairwise subsampling, the degree of clonotype sharing among donors was expected to be affected by sequencing depth. Rarefaction of sorted-subset datasets indicated incomplete sequencing despite the large sequencing depth.

In this chain, TRBV28 is recombined with TRBJ2-2, with 8 bases in between that match TRBD2. The source is a man aged 18-30 years in good health. Some clones in this sample may be carry-over from other donors' samples. Sequenced sample: naive CD8+ T cells from PBMCs. The sample's cell subset or site, from its label and the paper: CD45RA+CCR7+. The CDR3 protein is CASVTSGNTGELFF. The DNA sequence is given as TGTGCCAGCGTTACTAGCGGCAACACCGGGGAGCTGTTTTTT.